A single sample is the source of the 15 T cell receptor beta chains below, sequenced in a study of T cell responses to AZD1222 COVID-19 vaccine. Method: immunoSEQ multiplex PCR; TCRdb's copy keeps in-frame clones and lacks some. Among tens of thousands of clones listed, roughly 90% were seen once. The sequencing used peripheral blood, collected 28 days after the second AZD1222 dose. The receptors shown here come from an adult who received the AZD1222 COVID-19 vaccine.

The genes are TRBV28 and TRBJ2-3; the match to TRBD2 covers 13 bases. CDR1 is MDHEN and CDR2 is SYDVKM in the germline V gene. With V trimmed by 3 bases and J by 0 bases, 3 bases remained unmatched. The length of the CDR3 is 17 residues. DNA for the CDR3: TGTGCCAGCAGTTTTGGGACTAGCGGGACTAGCACAGATACGCAGTATTTT. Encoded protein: CASSFGTSGTSTDTQYF.

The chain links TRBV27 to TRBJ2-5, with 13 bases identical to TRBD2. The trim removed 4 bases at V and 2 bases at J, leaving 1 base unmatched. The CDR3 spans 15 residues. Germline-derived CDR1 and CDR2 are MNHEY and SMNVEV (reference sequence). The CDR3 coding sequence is TGTGCCAGCAGTTGGACTAGCGGGAGTCAAGAGACCCAGTACTTC. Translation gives CASSWTSGSQETQYF.

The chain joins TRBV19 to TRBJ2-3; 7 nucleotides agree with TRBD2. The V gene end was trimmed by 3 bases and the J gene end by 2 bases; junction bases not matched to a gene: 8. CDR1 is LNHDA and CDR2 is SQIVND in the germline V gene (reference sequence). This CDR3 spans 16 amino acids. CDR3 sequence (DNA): TGTGCCAGTAGTATCGGTGGGGGGGTCACCACAGATACGCAGTATTTT. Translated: CASSIGGGVTTDTQYF.

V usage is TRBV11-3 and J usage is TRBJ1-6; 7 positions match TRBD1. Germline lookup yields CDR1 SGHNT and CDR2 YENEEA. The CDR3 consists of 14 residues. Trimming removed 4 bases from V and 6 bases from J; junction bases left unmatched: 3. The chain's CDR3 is CASSSDRANSPLHF. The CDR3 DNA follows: TGTGCCAGCAGCTCAGACAGGGCTAATTCACCCCTCCACTTT. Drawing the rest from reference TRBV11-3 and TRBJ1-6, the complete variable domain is EAGVVQSPRYKIIEKKQPVAFWCNPISGHNTLYWYLQNLGQGPELLIRYENEEAVDDSQLPKDRFSAERLKGVDSTLKIQPAELGDSAVYLCASSSDRANSPLHFGNGTRLTVT.

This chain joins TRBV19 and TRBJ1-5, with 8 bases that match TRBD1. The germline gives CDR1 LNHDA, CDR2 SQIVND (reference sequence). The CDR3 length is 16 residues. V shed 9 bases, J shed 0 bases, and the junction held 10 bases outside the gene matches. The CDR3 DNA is TGTGCCAGCCTGGACAGGGAGGGAGATAGCAATCAGCCCCAGCATTTT. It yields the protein CASLDREGDSNQPQHF.

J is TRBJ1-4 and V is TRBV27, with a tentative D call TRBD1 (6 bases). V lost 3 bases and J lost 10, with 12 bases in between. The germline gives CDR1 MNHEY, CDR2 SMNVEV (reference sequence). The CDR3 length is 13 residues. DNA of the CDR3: TGTGCCAGCAGTTTGGCGACAGGCGCAAAACTGTTTTTT. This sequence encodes CASSLATGAKLFF.

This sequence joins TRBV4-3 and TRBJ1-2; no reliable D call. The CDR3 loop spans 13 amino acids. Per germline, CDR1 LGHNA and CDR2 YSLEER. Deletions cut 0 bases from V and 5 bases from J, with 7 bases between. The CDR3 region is CASSQDPAYGYTF. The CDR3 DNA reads TGCGCCAGCAGCCAAGATCCTGCTTATGGCTACACCTTC.

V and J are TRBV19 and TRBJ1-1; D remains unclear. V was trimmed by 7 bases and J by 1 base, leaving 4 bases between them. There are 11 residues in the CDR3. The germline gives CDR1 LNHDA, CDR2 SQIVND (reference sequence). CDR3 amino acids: CASIWNTEAFF. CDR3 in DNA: TGTGCCAGTATTTGGAACACTGAAGCTTTCTTT. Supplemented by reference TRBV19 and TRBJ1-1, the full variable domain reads DGGITQSPKYLFRKEGQNVTLSCEQNLNHDAMYWYRQDPGQGLRLIYYSQIVNDFQKGDIAEGYSVSREKKESFPLTVTSAQKNPTAFYLCASIWNTEAFFGQGTRLTVV.

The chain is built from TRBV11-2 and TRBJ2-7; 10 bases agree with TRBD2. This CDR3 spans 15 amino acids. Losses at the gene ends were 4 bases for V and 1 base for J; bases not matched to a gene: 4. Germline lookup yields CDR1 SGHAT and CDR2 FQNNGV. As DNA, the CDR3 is TGTGCCAGCAGCTGGGGGACTAGCGAATCCTACGAGCAGTACTTC. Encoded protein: CASSWGTSESYEQYF.

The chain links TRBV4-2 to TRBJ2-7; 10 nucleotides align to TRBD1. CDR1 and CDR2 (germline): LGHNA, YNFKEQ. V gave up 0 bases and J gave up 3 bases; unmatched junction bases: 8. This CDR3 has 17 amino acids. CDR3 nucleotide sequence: TGTGCCAGCAGCCAAGATCATGGGACAGGGGCATACTACGAGCAGTACTTC. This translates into CASSQDHGTGAYYEQYF.

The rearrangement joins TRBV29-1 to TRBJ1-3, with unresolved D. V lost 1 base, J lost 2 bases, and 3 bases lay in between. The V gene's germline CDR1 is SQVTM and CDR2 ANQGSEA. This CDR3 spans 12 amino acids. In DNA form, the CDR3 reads TGCAGCGTTGAAGGGACTGGAAACACCATATATTTT. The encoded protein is CSVEGTGNTIYF.

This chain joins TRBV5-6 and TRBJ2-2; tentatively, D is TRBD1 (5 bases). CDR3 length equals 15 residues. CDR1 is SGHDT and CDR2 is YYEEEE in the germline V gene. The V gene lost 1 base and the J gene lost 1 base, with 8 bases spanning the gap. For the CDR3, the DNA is TGTGCCAGCAGCTTGTCGCAGGGGAACACCGGGGAGCTGTTTTTT. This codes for CASSLSQGNTGELFF.

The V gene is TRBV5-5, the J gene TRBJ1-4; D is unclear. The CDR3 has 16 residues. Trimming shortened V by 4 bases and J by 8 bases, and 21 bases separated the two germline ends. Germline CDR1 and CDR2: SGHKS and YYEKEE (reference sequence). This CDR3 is CASSTRSGSVGEKLFF. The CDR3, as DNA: TGTGCCAGCAGCACCCGGTCGGGTTCAGTCGGGGAAAAACTGTTTTTT. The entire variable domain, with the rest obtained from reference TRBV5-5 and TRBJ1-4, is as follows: DAGVTQSPTHLIKTRGQQVTLRCSPISGHKSVSWYQQVLGQGPQFIFQYYEKEERGRGNFPDRFSARQFPNYSSELNVNALLLGDSALYLCASSTRSGSVGEKLFFGSGTQLSVL.

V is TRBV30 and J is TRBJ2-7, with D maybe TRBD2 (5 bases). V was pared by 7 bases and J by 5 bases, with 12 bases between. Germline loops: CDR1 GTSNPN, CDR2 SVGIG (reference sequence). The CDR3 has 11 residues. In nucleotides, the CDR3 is TGTGCCTTCGCTAGCCGCAACGAGCAGTACTTC. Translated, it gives CAFASRNEQYF.

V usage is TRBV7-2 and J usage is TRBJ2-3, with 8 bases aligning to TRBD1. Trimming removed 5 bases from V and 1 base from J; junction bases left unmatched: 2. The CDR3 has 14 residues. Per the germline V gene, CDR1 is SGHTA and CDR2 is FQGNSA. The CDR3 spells CASSGGQGTDTQYF. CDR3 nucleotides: TGTGCCAGCAGCGGGGGACAGGGCACAGATACGCAGTATTTT.